The TCR beta chain described here comes from a study of identical twins. Regarding the study as a whole: Beta out-of-frame sequences showed weaker excess twin sharing.

This CDR3 spans 15 amino acids. Trimming removed 4 bases from V and 1 base from J, with 8 bases in between. From the 5' RACE reads, TCRdb called clonotypes with MiXCR, one entry per CDR3 protein. In the table there are around 960,000 distinct CDR3 sequences, roughly an eighth of which are singletons. This clonotype was detected a few times. Antigen unknown. These data also featured in a second study, about yellow fever vaccine responses in identical twins.

Sequenced: PBMCs. The V call is TRBV12-3 or TRBV12-4, the J call TRBJ2-6; maybe TRBD1 (6 bases). The clonotype originates from a woman in her late teens or twenties in good health. The CDR3 reads CASSSGVSGANVLTF. The CDR3 coding sequence is TGTGCCAGCAGTTCAGGGGTTTCTGGGGCCAACGTCCTGACTTTC.